Listed below are T cell receptor beta chains from one sample, sequenced in a study. TCRdb fed the 5' RACE reads into MiXCR, producing one record per CDR3 protein. In the table there are about 400 distinct CDR3 sequences, around 8.2% of which are singletons. Material for sequencing was effector memory T cells from blood PBMCs. Source of these receptors: a male donor with HIV. The CDR3 runs from the conserved cysteine through the conserved F or W. A D gene is named only where the DNA matches it firmly. A clone size is listed for some rows: how often the clone was seen (once, few, many), or a class if it is expanded.

CDR3 length: 17
V gene: TRBV6-1
D gene: -
J gene: TRBJ2-5
clone size: -
CDR3 protein: CASSPGKRRQVRETQYF
CDR3 DNA: TGTGCCAGCAGCCCGGGGAAGCGGAGACAGGTCCGAGAGACCCAGTACTTC

CDR3 length: 16
V gene: TRBV5-5
D gene: -
J gene: TRBJ1-6
clone size: few
CDR3 protein: CASSTGPTGPNSPLHF
CDR3 DNA: TGTGCCAGCTCCACGGGACCTACTGGGCCAAATTCACCCCTCCACTTT

CDR3 length: 14
V gene: TRBV6-5
D gene: TRBD1
J gene: TRBJ1-2
clone size: large
CDR3 protein: CASSYTGQGHLYTF
CDR3 DNA: TGTGCCAGCAGTTACACGGGACAGGGTCACCTCTACACCTTC

CDR3 length: 16
V gene: TRBV5-1
D gene: TRBD1
J gene: TRBJ1-1
clone size: -
CDR3 protein: CASSPGQLTMNTEAFF
CDR3 DNA: TGCGCCAGCAGCCCGGGACAGCTAACCATGAACACTGAAGCTTTCTTT

CDR3 length: 18
V gene: TRBV20-1
D gene: TRBD2
J gene: TRBJ2-3
clone size: -
CDR3 protein: CSARDQLAGGLGTDTQYF
CDR3 DNA: TGCAGTGCTAGAGACCAGCTAGCGGGGGGTTTAGGAACAGATACGCAGTATTTT

CDR3 length: 15
V gene: TRBV5-1
D gene: -
J gene: TRBJ2-7
clone size: -
CDR3 protein: CASSLVFGASYEQYF
CDR3 DNA: TGCGCCAGCAGCCTGGTTTTTGGGGCTTCCTACGAGCAGTACTTC

CDR3 length: 15
V gene: TRBV10-2
D gene: TRBD1
J gene: TRBJ2-2
clone size: -
CDR3 protein: CAVHGTGEFGGELFF
CDR3 DNA: TGCGCCGTACACGGGACAGGGGAGTTCGGCGGGGAGCTGTTTTTT

CDR3 length: 15
V gene: TRBV20-1
D gene: -
J gene: TRBJ2-6
clone size: -
CDR3 protein: CSAFPGTSGANVLTF
CDR3 DNA: TGCAGTGCTTTTCCAGGGACCTCTGGGGCCAACGTCCTGACTTTC

CDR3 length: 14
V gene: TRBV6-5
D gene: -
J gene: TRBJ1-4
clone size: -
CDR3 protein: CASSYSIPGGKLFF
CDR3 DNA: TGTGCCAGCAGTTACTCGATCCCCGGGGGGAAACTGTTTTTT